Following are 20 T cell receptor beta chains from one sample sequenced in a study of response to subunit inactivated influenza vaccine. TCRdb called the RT-PCR reads again in MiXCR, with one record for every CDR3 protein. The sample contains over 400,000 distinct CDR3 sequences, 10% to 11% of which appear only once. Sequences were derived from PBMCs from blood, sampled about 40 days after vaccination. Receptors were obtained from a man in his forties or fifties who received an inactivated influenza vaccine.

This clonotype came up many times. One junction end disagrees with the germline gene, perhaps due to a read error. The V and J genes are TRBV28 and TRBJ1-6, with TRBD1 identical over 8 bases. CDR1 is MDHEN and CDR2 is SYDVKM in the germline V gene. The CDR3 totals 13 residues. CDR3 in amino acids: CAGRGLGNSPLHF. DNA for the CDR3: TGTGCCGGCAGGGGGCTTGGTAATTCACCCCTCCACTTT.

This clonotype was seen more than once but under ten times. The chain couples TRBV7-8 to TRBJ1-2; unclear D gene. Germline V gives CDR1 SGHVS, CDR2 FQNEAQ. V was clipped by 5 bases and J by 5 bases, with 15 bases between them. There are 14 residues in the CDR3. CDR3 protein: CASSAGRAGYGYTF. The CDR3 nucleotides are TGTGCCAGCAGCGCCGGACGGGCGGGGTATGGCTACACCTTC.

CDR3: CASSFSQGRTYNEQFF. The CDR3 DNA sequence: TGTGCCAGCAGCTTTAGCCAGGGCCGGACCTACAATGAGCAGTTCTTC. The chain is built from TRBV11-2 and TRBJ2-1, with D perhaps TRBD1 (5 bases). V was clipped by 3 bases and J by 2 bases, with 14 bases between them. Per germline, CDR1 SGHAT and CDR2 FQNNGV. This CDR3 has 16 residues.

This clonotype was seen only a few times. The chain uses TRBV29-1 and TRBJ2-7, with D possibly being TRBD1 (6 bases). Trimming stripped 1 base from V and 0 bases from J, with 31 bases between. Germline V gene sequence: CDR1 SQVTM, CDR2 ANQGSEA. The CDR3 totals 21 residues. CDR3 protein: CSVEGGDRMMDRPSGSYEQYF. In nucleotides, the CDR3 is TGCAGCGTTGAAGGGGGAGACAGGATGATGGATCGACCATCGGGCTCCTACGAGCAGTACTTC.

This clonotype was seen many times. The V call is TRBV4-1, the J call TRBJ2-1; 9 bases are a match to TRBD2. CDR1 is MGHRA and CDR2 is YSYEKL in the germline V gene. V lost 3 bases and J lost 8; bases outside the gene matches: 11. This CDR3 is built from 16 residues. The DNA for the CDR3 is TGCGCCAGCAGCCAGACGATGGGACTAGCAGTTGATGAGCAGTTCTTC. Translation: CASSQTMGLAVDEQFF.

The chain recombines TRBV20-1 with TRBJ2-3; D gene ambiguous. The CDR3 runs to 14 residues. Germline V gene sequence: CDR1 DFQATT, CDR2 SNEGSKA (reference sequence). Trimming left V 6 bases short and J 0 bases short, with 13 bases between. As DNA, the CDR3 is TGCAGTGCGGTGTGGGCGGCTAGCACAGATACGCAGTATTTT. Protein: CSAVWAASTDTQYF.

This clonotype was seen a handful of times. The genes are TRBV7-9 and TRBJ2-3, with D maybe TRBD2 (5 bases). CDR3 length: 16 residues. The ends were cut back, 3 bases at V and 5 bases at J, with 18 bases in the middle. The germline gives CDR1 SEHNR, CDR2 FQNEAQ (reference sequence). This CDR3 reads CASSFVWSEGVDTQYF. The CDR3 bases are TGTGCCAGCAGCTTCGTCTGGAGTGAGGGAGTAGATACGCAGTATTTT. Full variable domain (rest looked up from reference TRBV7-9 and TRBJ2-3): DTGVSQNPRHKITKRGQNVTFRCDPISEHNRLYWYRQTLGQGPEFLTYFQNEAQLEKSRLLSDRFSAERPKGSFSTLEIQRTEQGDSAMYLCASSFVWSEGVDTQYFGPGTRLTVL.

This clonotype came up a few times. This chain connects TRBV5-1 to TRBJ2-3; D is possibly TRBD2 (6 bases). Trimming took 5 bases from V and 2 from J, leaving 12 bases between them. From germline, CDR1 is SGHRS and CDR2 YFSETQ. The CDR3 consists of 14 residues. The CDR3, as DNA: TGCGCCAGCAGGGGGGACTCATACACAGATACGCAGTATTTT. It yields the protein CASRGDSYTDTQYF. The whole variable domain, remainder taken from reference TRBV5-1 and TRBJ2-3, is KAGVTQTPRYLIKTRGQQVTLSCSPISGHRSVSWYQQTPGQGLQFLFEYFSETQRNKGNFPGRFSGRQFSNSRSEMNVSTLELGDSALYLCASRGDSYTDTQYFGPGTRLTVL.

The sample holds a few counts of this clonotype. The chain links TRBV29-1 to TRBJ2-5, with D tentatively TRBD1 (6 bases). The CDR3 spans 12 residues. Germline values: CDR1 SQVTM, CDR2 ANQGSEA. V lost 4 bases to trimming and J lost 5 bases, with 11 bases between them. CDR3 loop: CSVVRGSETQYF. CDR3 in DNA: TGCAGCGTTGTCAGGGGAAGCGAGACCCAGTACTTC.

A remark on this clonotype: Just one base apart from a much larger clone, this may be a read error. This CDR3 is CASCTGGSTVIGELFF. The CDR3 nucleotides read TGCGCCAGCTGTACGGGCGGGAGCACTGTGATCGGGGAGCTGTTTTTT. The chain combines TRBV5-1 with TRBJ2-2; the match to TRBD2 covers 7 bases. Germline trimming cut 7 bases from V and 7 bases from J; bases unmatched to any gene: 16. This CDR3 is built from 16 residues. Per germline, CDR1 SGHRS and CDR2 YFSETQ.

This clonotype was counted only a few times. V is TRBV6-4 and J is TRBJ1-5; D is unresolved. Deletions cut 7 bases from V and 9 bases from J, with 4 bases between. The CDR3 loop spans 9 amino acids. The germline gives CDR1 MRHNA, CDR2 SNTAGT. DNA for the CDR3: TGTGCCAGCATCCGGCCCCAGCATTTT. Translated: CASIRPQHF.

The rearrangement joins TRBV12-3 or TRBV12-4 to TRBJ2-5; TRBD2 matches 8 bases. Trimming took 2 bases from V and 7 from J; bases not matched to a gene: 12. CDR3 length equals 16 residues. In DNA, the CDR3 is TGTGCCAGCAGTTTATTCGCCGGGACTAGGACCCGGACCCAGTACTTC. Protein product: CASSLFAGTRTRTQYF.

The V and J genes are TRBV29-1 and TRBJ2-2; weak D call: TRBD1 (5 bases). The V end was cut by 4 bases, the J end by 1 base, with 10 bases between. Germline V gives CDR1 SQVTM, CDR2 ANQGSEA. The CDR3 extends over 14 amino acids. CDR3: CSVGRAENTGELFF. Written as DNA, the CDR3 is TGCAGCGTTGGCAGGGCGGAGAACACCGGGGAGCTGTTTTTT.

This clonotype was detected only a few times. J is TRBJ1-2 and V is TRBV5-6; D is ambiguous. The CDR3 totals 15 residues. With 2 bases removed from V and 6 bases from J, the gap between germline ends came to 17 bases. The germline V gene has CDR1 SGHDT and CDR2 YYEEEE. The CDR3 here is CASSFSGRTYDGYTF. In nucleotides, the CDR3 is TGTGCCAGCAGCTTTAGCGGACGTACATACGATGGCTACACCTTC.

V is TRBV7-7 and J is TRBJ2-3, with D possibly called TRBD1 or TRBD2 (5 bases each). With 5 bases removed from V and 4 bases from J, the gap between germline ends came to 16 bases. Germline-derived CDR1 and CDR2 are SSHAT and FNYEAQ (reference sequence). The CDR3 runs 15 residues. The DNA for the CDR3 is TGTGCCAGCAGCCCACGGGGCGGGTTGTCAGATACGCAGTATTTT. Protein product: CASSPRGGLSDTQYF.

This clonotype was observed a handful of times. The CDR3 sequence: CASSLIDSSYEQYF. DNA for the CDR3: TGCGCCAGCAGCTTGATAGACAGTTCCTACGAGCAGTACTTC. The rearrangement uses TRBV5-1 and TRBJ2-7, with D tentatively TRBD1 (5 bases). Trimming cost V 1 base and J 1 base, with 9 bases left between them. CDR3 length equals 14 residues. Per germline, CDR1 SGHRS and CDR2 YFSETQ.

V gene TRBV15 combines with J gene TRBJ2-5, with D tentatively TRBD1 (7 bases). V lost 3 bases and J lost 5, with 16 bases in between. This CDR3 contains 15 residues. Germline V gives CDR1 LNHNV, CDR2 YYDKDF (reference sequence). CDR3 loop: CATSRGGTQGETQYF. The CDR3 DNA reads TGTGCCACCAGCAGGGGCGGGACACAGGGGGAGACCCAGTACTTC.

The chain links TRBV12-3 or TRBV12-4 to TRBJ2-1, with 8 bases lining up with TRBD1. The J segment lost 3 bases and the V segment lost 3 bases, leaving 4 bases of the junction unmatched. The CDR3 has 15 residues. CDR3 sequence: CASSLARGLYNEQFF. The CDR3 DNA reads as TGTGCCAGCAGTTTGGCCAGGGGGCTCTACAATGAGCAGTTCTTC.

This chain uses TRBV28 with TRBJ2-7; 8 bases align to TRBD2. Germline V gene lookup returns CDR1 MDHEN and CDR2 SYDVKM. The CDR3 runs 16 residues. The V and J ends lost 1 base and 2 bases, in that order; junction bases with no gene match: 7. The CDR3 region is CASSLLSGLAAYEQYF. The CDR3, as DNA: TGTGCCAGCAGTTTATTATCCGGACTAGCAGCCTACGAGCAGTACTTC. Looking up the rest from reference TRBV28 and TRBJ2-7 gives the full variable domain: DVKVTQSSRYLVKRTGEKVFLECVQDMDHENMFWYRQDPGLGLRLIYFSYDVKMKEKGDIPEGYSVSREKKERFSLILESASTNQTSMYLCASSLLSGLAAYEQYFGPGTRLTVT.

This chain joins TRBV12-3 or TRBV12-4 and TRBJ2-5; 12 nucleotides match TRBD2. The J segment lost 4 bases and the V segment lost 2 bases, leaving 5 bases of the junction unmatched. The CDR3 runs 16 residues. The CDR3 protein is CASSLPSGGASETQYF. In DNA form, the CDR3 reads TGTGCCAGCAGTTTACCTAGCGGGGGGGCATCAGAGACCCAGTACTTC.